The rows below give T cell receptor beta chains drawn from one sample of a study of cytomegalovirus exposure and HLA in healthy donors. The data were produced by immunoSEQ multiplex PCR, yet TCRdb's version contains in-frame clones alone and is incomplete. Among approximately 220,000 clones listed, about 86% were seen once. Input material: PBMCs. These TCRs come from a man aged 18 to 29 in good health and CMV-seronegative. CDR3s include the opening cysteine and the closing phenylalanine or tryptophan.

j_call cdr3_length v_call cdr3_aa
TRBJ2-3 15 TRBV7-9 CASSSRQGWGDTQYF
TRBJ2-3 13 TRBV11-3 CASKTSGEDTQYF
TRBJ1-2 14 TRBV28 CASSFFGGGYGYTF
TRBJ2-1 14 TRBV29-1 CSVVGGSSYNEQFF
TRBJ1-6 14 TRBV5-1 CASSLSIASSPLHF
TRBJ2-7 14 TRBV27 CASSLGTFAYEQYF
TRBJ2-7 15 TRBV4-3 CASSAGTRGSYEQYF
TRBJ2-7 15 TRBV7-3 CASSFGPLGGNEQYF
TRBJ2-1 14 TRBV10-1 CASSVSVAYNEQFF
TRBJ1-6 14 TRBV28 CASSSLDRNSPLHF
TRBJ2-1 16 TRBV28 CATKVGWAGSYNEQFF
TRBJ1-5 16 TRBV5-8 CASSSLGAHSNQPQHF
TRBJ1-2 13 TRBV6-5 CASSRRGVYGYTF
TRBJ2-7 13 TRBV15 CATSRDYAYEQYF
TRBJ2-7 14 TRBV28 CASSIGQGPYEQYF
TRBJ2-1 14 TRBV19 CASSSGGSYNEQFF
TRBJ2-1 15 TRBV7-2 CASSQTGETYNEQFF
TRBJ1-2 18 TRBV27 CASSLYPPEGSFNYGYTF
TRBJ2-7 15 TRBV7-6 CASSWTGGEGYEQYF
TRBJ2-1 14 TRBV27 CASSVAGTHNEQFF
TRBJ2-3 15 TRBV5-4 CASTALAGGVDTQYF
TRBJ2-2 18 TRBV2 CASSEAPPRRWTAGELFF
TRBJ2-3 14 TRBV19 CASSSDSRVDTQYF
TRBJ1-4 12 TRBV29-1 CSVQGADEKLFF
TRBJ2-2 12 TRBV19 CASSPVAGELFF
TRBJ2-7 14 TRBV27 CASSLTEGAYEQYF
TRBJ2-3 15 TRBV7-2 CASSLGRAGGPYQYF
TRBJ2-5 12 TRBV7-6 CASSRWRETQYF
TRBJ1-2 15 TRBV2 CASSESFPSYYGYTF
TRBJ2-1 16 TRBV15 CATSREGPLRSWEQFF
TRBJ1-2 14 TRBV7-9 CASSPIRGFYGYTF
TRBJ2-1 16 TRBV4-3 CASSQVSEYTYNEQFF
TRBJ2-4 17 TRBV18 CASSSFRDRVVKNIQYF
TRBJ1-4 16 TRBV28 CASSPRGDLTNEKLFF
TRBJ1-1 13 TRBV5-1 CASSGQTNTEAFF
TRBJ2-2 16 TRBV5-1 CASSLPGQGNTGELFF
TRBJ2-7 12 TRBV28 CATFGGAREQYF
TRBJ1-2 15 TRBV4-2 CASSPGDRVFGGYTF
TRBJ2-7 14 TRBV2 CASSETSGRLEQYF
TRBJ2-7 15 TRBV5-1 CASSLADSFSYEQYF
TRBJ1-3 15 TRBV9 CASSASTGPGNTIYF
TRBJ1-5 13 TRBV28 CASSSLGNQPQHF
TRBJ1-4 14 TRBV13 CASSRDRRGEKLFF
TRBJ2-7 14 TRBV19 CASSITGGGYEQYF